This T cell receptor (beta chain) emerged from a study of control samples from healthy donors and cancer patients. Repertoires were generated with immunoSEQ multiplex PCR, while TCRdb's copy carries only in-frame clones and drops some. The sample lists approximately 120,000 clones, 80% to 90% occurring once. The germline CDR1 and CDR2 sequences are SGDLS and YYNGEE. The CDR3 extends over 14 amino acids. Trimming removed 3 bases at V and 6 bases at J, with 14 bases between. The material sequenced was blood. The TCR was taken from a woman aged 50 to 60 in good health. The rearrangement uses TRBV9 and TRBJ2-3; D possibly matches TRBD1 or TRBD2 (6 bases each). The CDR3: CASSAGGGIDTQYF. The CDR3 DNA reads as TGTGCCAGCAGCGCCGGGGGCGGGATCGATACGCAGTATTTT.